These T cell receptor beta chains were read from a single sample in a study of Tregs in tolerant kidney transplant recipients. Profiling relied on immunoSEQ multiplex PCR, and the TCRdb table lists in-frame clones only, not all of them. The profile shows 240,000 or so clones, about four fifths of them singletons. Source material: CD4+ T cells from blood. These TCRs come from a human donor in good health. Each CDR3 is given with its conserved first and last residue. A D gene is named only where the DNA matches it firmly. Size tells how often a clone was seen (once, few, many) or the class of an expanded clone, and some rows leave it out.

- TRBJ1-3 TRBV19 - CASSMAGRNTIYF TGTGCCAGTAGTATGGCCGGTAGAAACACCATATATTTT
- TRBJ1-2 TRBV4-2 - CASSQAEPPYTF TGTGCCAGCAGCCAAGCCGAACCACCCTACACCTTC
TRBD2 TRBJ2-5 TRBV10-3 - CAISVGAGEETQYF TGTGCCATCAGTGTCGGGGCGGGAGAGGAGACCCAGTACTTC
- TRBJ2-3 TRBV18 - CASSLSRSDTQYF TGTGCCAGCTCACTGTCTAGATCAGATACGCAGTATTTT
- TRBJ2-2 TRBV11-2 - CASSSHPGANGELFF TGTGCCAGCAGCTCGCACCCAGGGGCCAACGGGGAGCTGTTTTTT
- TRBJ2-5 TRBV30 - CAWAPYQETQYF TGTGCCTGGGCTCCGTACCAAGAGACCCAGTACTTC
- TRBJ1-5 TRBV19 - CATLDSPFQPQHF TGTGCCACCCTGGACAGTCCTTTCCAGCCCCAGCATTTT
- TRBJ2-2 TRBV7-3 once CASRQRTANTGELFF TGTGCCAGCAGGCAACGGACGGCGAACACCGGGGAGCTGTTTTTT
- TRBJ1-2 TRBV6-5 - CASSTTGTYGYTF TGTGCCAGCAGTACCACAGGGACCTATGGCTACACCTTC
TRBD1 TRBJ1-5 TRBV2 - CASRARDRGSNQPQHF TGTGCCAGCAGAGCGCGGGACAGGGGTAGCAATCAGCCCCAGCATTTT
TRBD1 TRBJ2-1 TRBV7-9 - CASNPGQGALGEQFF TGTGCCAGCAACCCGGGACAGGGGGCGCTCGGTGAGCAGTTCTTC
- TRBJ1-4 TRBV4-3 - CASSQLGLPTGKLFF TGCGCCAGCAGCCAACTCGGACTTCCAACGGGAAAACTGTTTTTT
- TRBJ1-1 TRBV11-2 - CASSRDFSNTEAFF TGTGCCAGCAGCCGGGACTTTTCGAACACTGAAGCTTTCTTT
- TRBJ1-1 TRBV6-5 - CASSLLPGNTEAFF TGTGCCAGCAGTTTATTGCCGGGGAACACTGAAGCTTTCTTT
- TRBJ1-4 TRBV15 - CATGPRARQGEATNEKLFF TGTGCCACCGGACCCCGAGCTCGGCAGGGTGAAGCAACTAATGAAAAACTGTTTTTT
TRBD2 TRBJ2-5 TRBV5-1 - CASSLGLAGVGETQYF TGCGCCAGCAGCCTAGGACTAGCGGGAGTTGGGGAGACCCAGTACTTC
- TRBJ2-1 TRBV30 - CAWSGSYNEQFF TGTGCCTGGAGTGGCAGCTACAATGAGCAGTTCTTC
- TRBJ1-4 TRBV11-2 - CASRSLSGGGEKLFF TGTGCCAGCAGATCCCTTTCCGGGGGGGGAGAAAAACTGTTTTTT
- TRBJ2-5 TRBV6-1 - CAGGPARGKETQYF TGTGCCGGTGGCCCGGCCCGGGGGAAAGAGACCCAGTACTTC
TRBD2 TRBJ2-7 TRBV29-1 - CSVGGREREQYF TGCAGCGTTGGTGGGAGGGAACGGGAGCAGTACTTC
TRBD2 TRBJ2-3 TRBV10-3 - CAIKGTGALAGGPEHTQYF TGTGCCATCAAAGGGACCGGAGCCTTAGCGGGGGGGCCCGAACATACGCAGTATTTT
TRBD2 TRBJ2-7 TRBV19 - CASRTSGGFSYEQYF TGTGCCAGTAGGACTAGCGGGGGCTTTTCCTACGAGCAGTACTTC
TRBD1 TRBJ2-3 TRBV10-1 once CASSYSTGSTDTQYF TGCGCCAGCAGTTACTCGACAGGGAGCACAGATACGCAGTATTTT
- TRBJ2-7 TRBV5-4 - CASSNVPGGLSYEQYF TGTGCCAGCAGCAACGTGCCGGGGGGCCTCTCCTACGAGCAGTACTTC
- TRBJ1-2 TRBV20-1 - CSARTYGYTF TGCAGTGCGAGAACATATGGCTACACCTTC
- TRBJ2-2 TRBV7-3 - CASSLVGSTGELFF TGTGCCAGCAGCTTAGTAGGGTCCACCGGGGAGCTGTTTTTT
- TRBJ1-5 TRBV7-8 - CASSLGGSGNQPQHF TGTGCCAGCAGCTTAGGGGGGTCCGGCAATCAGCCCCAGCATTTT
- TRBJ2-7 TRBV28 - CASSPGQSYEQYF TGTGCCAGCAGTCCTGGACAGTCCTACGAGCAGTACTTC
- TRBJ1-1 TRBV7-9 - CASSLRGRGDTEAFF TGTGCCAGCAGCTTACGGGGGCGCGGAGACACTGAAGCTTTCTTT
- TRBJ1-2 TRBV6-1 - CASNPGRAGYGYTF TGTGCCAGCAACCCTGGCAGGGCGGGTTATGGCTACACCTTC
TRBD2 TRBJ2-3 TRBV5-1 - CASSLSAGGRDTQYF TGCGCCAGCAGCTTGAGTGCGGGGGGGCGTGATACGCAGTATTTT
TRBD1 TRBJ1-1 TRBV27 - CASSHRPYLLATRDRRNTEAFF TGTGCCAGCAGTCACCGACCCTACCTTCTAGCGACCCGGGACAGGAGGAACACTGAAGCTTTCTTT
- TRBJ1-6 TRBV5-6 - CASSLAGFHNSPLHF TGTGCCAGCAGCTTGGCAGGTTTCCACAATTCACCCCTCCACTTT
- TRBJ2-3 TRBV18 - CASSPLKGTDTQYF TGTGCCAGCTCACCCCTGAAGGGCACAGATACGCAGTATTTT
TRBD1 TRBJ1-2 TRBV6-1 once CASNWDSLLNYGYTF TGTGCCAGCAACTGGGACAGCCTTCTTAACTATGGCTACACCTTC
- TRBJ1-1 TRBV18 - CASSPPAGHDMNTEAFF TGTGCCAGCTCACCACCCGCGGGACACGACATGAACACTGAAGCTTTCTTT